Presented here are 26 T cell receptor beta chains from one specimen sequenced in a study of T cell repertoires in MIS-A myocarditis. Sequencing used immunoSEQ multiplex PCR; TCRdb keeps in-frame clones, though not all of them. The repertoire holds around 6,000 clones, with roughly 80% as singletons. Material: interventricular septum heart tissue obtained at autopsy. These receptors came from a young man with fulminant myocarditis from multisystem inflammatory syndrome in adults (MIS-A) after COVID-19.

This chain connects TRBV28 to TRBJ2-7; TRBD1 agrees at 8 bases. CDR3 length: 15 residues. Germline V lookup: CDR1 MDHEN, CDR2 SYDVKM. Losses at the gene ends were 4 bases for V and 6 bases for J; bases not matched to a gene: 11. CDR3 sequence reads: CASSSSGGAGSEQYF. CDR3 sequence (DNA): TGTGCCAGCAGTTCCTCAGGGGGCGCGGGTTCCGAGCAGTACTTC.

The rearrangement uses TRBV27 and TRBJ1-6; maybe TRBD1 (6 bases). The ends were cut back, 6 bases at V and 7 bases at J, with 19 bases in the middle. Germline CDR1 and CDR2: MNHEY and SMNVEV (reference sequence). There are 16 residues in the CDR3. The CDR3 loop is CASRAGGQGRNSPLHF. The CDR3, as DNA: TGTGCCAGCAGGGCCGGGGGGCAGGGGAGAAATTCACCCCTCCACTTT.

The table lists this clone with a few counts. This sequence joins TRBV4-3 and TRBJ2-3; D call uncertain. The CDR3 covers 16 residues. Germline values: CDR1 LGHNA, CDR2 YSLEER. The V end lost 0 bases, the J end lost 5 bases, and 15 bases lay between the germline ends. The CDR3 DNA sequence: TGCGCCAGCAGCCAAGAACCTGGACCCTCGAGAGATACGCAGTATTTT. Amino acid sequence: CASSQEPGPSRDTQYF.

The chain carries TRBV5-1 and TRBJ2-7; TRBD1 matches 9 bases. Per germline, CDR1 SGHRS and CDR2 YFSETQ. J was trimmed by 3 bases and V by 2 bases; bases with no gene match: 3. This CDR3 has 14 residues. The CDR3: CASSFTGGGYEQYF. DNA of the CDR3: TGCGCCAGCAGCTTTACAGGGGGCGGCTACGAGCAGTACTTC.

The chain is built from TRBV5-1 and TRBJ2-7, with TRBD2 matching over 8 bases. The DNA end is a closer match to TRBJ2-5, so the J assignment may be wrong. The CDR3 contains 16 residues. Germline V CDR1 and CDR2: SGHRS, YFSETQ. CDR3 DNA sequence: TGCGCCAGCAGTTCTAACGTAGCGGGGACCCAAGAGACCCAGTACTTC. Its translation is CASSSNVAGTQETQYF.

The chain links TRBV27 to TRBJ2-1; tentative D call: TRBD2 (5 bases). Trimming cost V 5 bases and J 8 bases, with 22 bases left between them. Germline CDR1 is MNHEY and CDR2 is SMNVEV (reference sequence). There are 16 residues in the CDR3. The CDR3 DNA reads TGTGCCAGCAGTCCCCTGTCGAGTGGAGGTAGACATGAGCAGTTCTTC. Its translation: CASSPLSSGGRHEQFF.

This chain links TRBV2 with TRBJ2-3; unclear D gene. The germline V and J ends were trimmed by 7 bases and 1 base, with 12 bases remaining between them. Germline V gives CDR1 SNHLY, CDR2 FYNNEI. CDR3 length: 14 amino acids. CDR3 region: CASKETLGTDTQYF. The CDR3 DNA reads TGTGCCAGCAAAGAGACATTAGGCACAGATACGCAGTATTTT.

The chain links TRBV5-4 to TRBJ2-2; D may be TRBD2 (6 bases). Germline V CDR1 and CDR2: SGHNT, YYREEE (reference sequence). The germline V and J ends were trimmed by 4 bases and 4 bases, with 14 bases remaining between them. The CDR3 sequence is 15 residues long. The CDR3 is CASSDQRAGTGELFF. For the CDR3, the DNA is TGTGCCAGCAGCGACCAGCGGGCGGGCACCGGGGAGCTGTTTTTT. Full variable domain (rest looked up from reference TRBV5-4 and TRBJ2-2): ETGVTQSPTHLIKTRGQQVTLRCSSQSGHNTVSWYQQALGQGPQFIFQYYREEENGRGNFPPRFSGLQFPNYSSELNVNALELDDSALYLCASSDQRAGTGELFFGEGSRLTVL.

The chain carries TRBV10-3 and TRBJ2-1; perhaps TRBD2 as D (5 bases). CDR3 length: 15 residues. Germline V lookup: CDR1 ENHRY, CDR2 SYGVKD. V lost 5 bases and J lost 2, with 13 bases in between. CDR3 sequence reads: CAISKLDGAYNEQFF. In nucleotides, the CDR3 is TGTGCCATCAGTAAACTAGACGGGGCCTACAATGAGCAGTTCTTC.

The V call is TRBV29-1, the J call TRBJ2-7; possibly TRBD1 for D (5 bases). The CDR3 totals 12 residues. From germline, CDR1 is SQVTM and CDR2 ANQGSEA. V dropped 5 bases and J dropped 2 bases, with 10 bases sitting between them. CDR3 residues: CSVTIRAYEQYF. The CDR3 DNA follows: TGCAGCGTTACTATCAGGGCCTACGAGCAGTACTTC.

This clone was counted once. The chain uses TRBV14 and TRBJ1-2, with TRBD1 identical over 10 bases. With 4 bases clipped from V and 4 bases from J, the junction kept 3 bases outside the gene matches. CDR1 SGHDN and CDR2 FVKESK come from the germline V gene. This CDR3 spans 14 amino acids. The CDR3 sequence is CASSPGTGAYGYTF. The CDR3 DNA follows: TGTGCCAGCAGCCCTGGGACAGGGGCCTATGGCTACACCTTC.

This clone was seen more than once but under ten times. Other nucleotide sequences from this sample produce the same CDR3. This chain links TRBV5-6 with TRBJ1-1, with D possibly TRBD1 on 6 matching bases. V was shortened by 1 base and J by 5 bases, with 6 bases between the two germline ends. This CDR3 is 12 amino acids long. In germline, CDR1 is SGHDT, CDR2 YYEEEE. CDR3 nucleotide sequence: TGTGCCAGCAGCTTGAGGGGGACTGAAGCTTTCTTT. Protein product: CASSLRGTEAFF.

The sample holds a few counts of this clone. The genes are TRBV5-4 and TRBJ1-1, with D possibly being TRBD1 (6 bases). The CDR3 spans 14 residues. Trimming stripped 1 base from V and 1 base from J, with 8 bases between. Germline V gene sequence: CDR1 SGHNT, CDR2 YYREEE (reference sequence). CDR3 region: CASSLLGQNTEAFF. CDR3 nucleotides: TGTGCCAGCAGCTTGTTGGGACAGAACACTGAAGCTTTCTTT.

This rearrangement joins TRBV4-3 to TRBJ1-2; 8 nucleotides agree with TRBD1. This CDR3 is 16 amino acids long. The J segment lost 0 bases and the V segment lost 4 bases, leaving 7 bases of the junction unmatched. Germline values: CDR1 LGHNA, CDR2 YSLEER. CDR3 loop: CASSRDWDRPNYGYTF. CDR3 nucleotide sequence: TGCGCCAGCAGCCGCGATTGGGACAGGCCTAACTATGGCTACACCTTC.

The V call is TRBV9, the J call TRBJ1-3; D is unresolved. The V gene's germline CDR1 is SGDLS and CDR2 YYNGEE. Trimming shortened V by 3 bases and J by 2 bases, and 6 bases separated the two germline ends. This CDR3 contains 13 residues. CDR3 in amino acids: CASSANAGNTIYF. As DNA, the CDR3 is TGTGCCAGCAGCGCTAATGCTGGAAACACCATATATTTT.

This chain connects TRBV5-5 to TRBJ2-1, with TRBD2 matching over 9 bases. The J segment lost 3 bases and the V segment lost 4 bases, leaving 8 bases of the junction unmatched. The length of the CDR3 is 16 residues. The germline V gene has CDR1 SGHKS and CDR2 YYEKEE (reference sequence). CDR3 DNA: TGTGCCAGCAGCGCGAAGACTAGCGGATACTACAATGAGCAGTTCTTC. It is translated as CASSAKTSGYYNEQFF.

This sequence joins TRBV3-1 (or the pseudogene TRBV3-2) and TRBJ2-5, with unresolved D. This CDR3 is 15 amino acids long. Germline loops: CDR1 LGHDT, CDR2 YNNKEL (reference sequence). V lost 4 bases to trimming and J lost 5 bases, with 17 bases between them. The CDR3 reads CASSPFRVVRETQYF. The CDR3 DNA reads TGTGCCAGCAGCCCTTTCCGGGTAGTGAGGGAGACCCAGTACTTC.

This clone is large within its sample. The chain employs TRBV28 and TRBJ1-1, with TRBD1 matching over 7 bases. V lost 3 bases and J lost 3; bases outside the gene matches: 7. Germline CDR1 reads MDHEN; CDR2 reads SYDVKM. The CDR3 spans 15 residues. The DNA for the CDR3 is TGTGCCAGCAGTTTCGGGACAGAGAGAGACACTGAAGCTTTCTTT. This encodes CASSFGTERDTEAFF.

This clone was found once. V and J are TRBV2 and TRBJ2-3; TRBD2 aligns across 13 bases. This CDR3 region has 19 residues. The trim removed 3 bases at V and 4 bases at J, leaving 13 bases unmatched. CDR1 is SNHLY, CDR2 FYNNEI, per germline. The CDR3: CASSDSRTSGGPRADTQYF. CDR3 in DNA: TGTGCCAGCAGTGATTCCAGGACTAGCGGGGGCCCCCGTGCAGATACGCAGTATTTT.

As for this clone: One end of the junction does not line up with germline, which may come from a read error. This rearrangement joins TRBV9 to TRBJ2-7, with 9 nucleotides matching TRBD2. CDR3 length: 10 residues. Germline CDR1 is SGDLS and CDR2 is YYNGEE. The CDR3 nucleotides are TGTGCCAGCATCGCGGGAGGGCTGGCTTTT. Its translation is CASIAGGLAF.

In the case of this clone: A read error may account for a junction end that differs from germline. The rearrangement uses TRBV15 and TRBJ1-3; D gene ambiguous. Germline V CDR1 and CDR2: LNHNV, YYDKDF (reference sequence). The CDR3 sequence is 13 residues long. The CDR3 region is CATSRERLGTIYF. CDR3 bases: TGTGCTACCAGCAGAGAGCGTCTGGGCACCATATATTTT. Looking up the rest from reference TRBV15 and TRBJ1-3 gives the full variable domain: DAMVIQNPRYQVTQFGKPVTLSCSQTLNHNVMYWYQQKSSQAPKLLFHYYDKDFNNEADTPDNFQSRRPNTSFCFLDIRSPGLGDTAMYLCATSRERLGTIYFGEGSWLTVV.

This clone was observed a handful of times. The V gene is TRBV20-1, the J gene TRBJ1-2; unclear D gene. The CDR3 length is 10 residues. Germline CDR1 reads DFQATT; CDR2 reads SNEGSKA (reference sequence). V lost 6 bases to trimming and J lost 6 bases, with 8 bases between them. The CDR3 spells CSATENGYTF. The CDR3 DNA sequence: TGCAGTGCGACCGAGAATGGCTACACCTTC.

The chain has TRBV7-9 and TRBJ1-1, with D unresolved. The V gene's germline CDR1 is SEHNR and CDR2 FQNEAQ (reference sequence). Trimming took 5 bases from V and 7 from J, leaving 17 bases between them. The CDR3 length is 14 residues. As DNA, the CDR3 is TGTGCCAGCAGCCCCCAAGCGGGAGTCTATGAAGCTTTCTTT. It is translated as CASSPQAGVYEAFF.

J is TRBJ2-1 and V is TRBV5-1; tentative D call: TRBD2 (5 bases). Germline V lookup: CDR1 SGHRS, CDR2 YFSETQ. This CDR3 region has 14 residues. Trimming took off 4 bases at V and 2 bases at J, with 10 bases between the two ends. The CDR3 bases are TGCGCCAGCAGCCCCGACTATACCTACAATGAGCAGTTCTTC. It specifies CASSPDYTYNEQFF. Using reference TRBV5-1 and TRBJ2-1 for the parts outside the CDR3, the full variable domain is KAGVTQTPRYLIKTRGQQVTLSCSPISGHRSVSWYQQTPGQGLQFLFEYFSETQRNKGNFPGRFSGRQFSNSRSEMNVSTLELGDSALYLCASSPDYTYNEQFFGPGTRLTVL.

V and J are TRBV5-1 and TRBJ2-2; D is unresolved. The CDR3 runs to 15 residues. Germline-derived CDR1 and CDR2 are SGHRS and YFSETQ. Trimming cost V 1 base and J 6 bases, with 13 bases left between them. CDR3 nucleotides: TGCGCCAGCAGCTTGACTGGCGTAGAAGCCGGGGAGCTGTTTTTT. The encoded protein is CASSLTGVEAGELFF.

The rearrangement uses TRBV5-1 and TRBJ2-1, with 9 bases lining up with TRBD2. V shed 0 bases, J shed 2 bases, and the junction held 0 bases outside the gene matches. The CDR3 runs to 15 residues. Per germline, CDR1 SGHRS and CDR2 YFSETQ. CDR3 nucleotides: TGCGCCAGCAGCTTGGGCGGGAGGGCCTACAATGAGCAGTTCTTC. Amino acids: CASSLGGRAYNEQFF.